This T cell receptor beta chain originates from a study of blood T cell repertoires in COVID-19 (dated by TCRdb to 2018 to 2020). A note on the overall study: The collaborator samples originated in the United States, Italy and Spain and spanned the acute and convalescent phases of COVID-19. A freely available public database, intended as a resource for researchers studying the immune response to SARS-CoV-2, is where the repertoires were released. Subjects who had been exposed to COVID-19, were actively infected with it, or had recovered from it provided the deeply sampled blood TCRbeta repertoires that made up the dataset. The samples were drawn from two sources: the first 160 participants of the ongoing ImmuneRACE study, and fewer than 1,500 subjects contributed by 6 global collaborators. Nearly every sample came with metadata listing a de-identified subject ID, COVID-19 status, age in years and sex. Where available, HLA class I and class II types were taken from metadata supplied by the sample provider and were not determined by assay-based typing. The material from the prospective study consisted of cDNA or gDNA derived from T cells, B-cell-depleted T cells, or PBMCs.

General study outcomes and caveats: Clinical and demographic metadata were provided uncurated, with the amount varying by source and participant.

TCRbeta CDR3 regions were amplified from genomic DNA by means of the immunoSEQ Assay, a bias-controlled multiplex PCR. As for the original processing: Within the assay, amplification of reference gene primers was used to estimate how many nucleated cells each sample contained. To quantify the absolute abundance of each unique TCRbeta CDR3 rearrangement, sequence reads were collapsed and filtered. For each sample, productive Simpson clonality was calculated by taking the square root of Simpson's diversity index across productive rearrangements. Sourced from immuneACCESS, this table was stored by TCRdb with only in-frame sequences that have V and J called. A share of the clones is absent; for the studies checked, an unresolved V gene accounts for under half, and the remainder has no known explanation. That table gives V, J and clone size, and the DNA gave D and trimming. The sample table lists around 220,000 clones, roughly 87% of them with a count of one. The top ten clonotypes cover 1.9% of the sample.

A note on this clone: Its cognate antigen has yet to be identified. Base qualities are not provided; no much larger clone lies one nucleotide away.

Collaborating institutions collected whole blood in K2EDTA tubes following their own protocols. For TCRbeta analysis, collaborators shipped samples in one of three forms: frozen whole blood, isolated PBMCs, or DNA extracted from either of those sample types. This TCR derives from a man aged 40-55 years with active or convalescent COVID-19. Material: peripheral blood.

The encoded CDR3 is CASSLLRTGGRRDTQYF. The DNA is as follows: TGTGCCAGCAGTTTATTGAGGACAGGGGGCCGACGGGATACGCAGTATTTT. The V and J segments used are TRBV27 and TRBJ2-3, with TRBD1 matching 11 junction bases. The germline V gene (reference sequence) sets CDR1 to MNHEY and CDR2 to SMNVEV. The CDR3 spans 17 residues, from the cysteine through the phenylalanine. Only the CDR3 DNA is retained, 51 bases long and in frame from the first base. Trimming leaves V shorter by 1 base and J shorter by 6 bases, with the junction holding 9 bases beyond the gene matches.